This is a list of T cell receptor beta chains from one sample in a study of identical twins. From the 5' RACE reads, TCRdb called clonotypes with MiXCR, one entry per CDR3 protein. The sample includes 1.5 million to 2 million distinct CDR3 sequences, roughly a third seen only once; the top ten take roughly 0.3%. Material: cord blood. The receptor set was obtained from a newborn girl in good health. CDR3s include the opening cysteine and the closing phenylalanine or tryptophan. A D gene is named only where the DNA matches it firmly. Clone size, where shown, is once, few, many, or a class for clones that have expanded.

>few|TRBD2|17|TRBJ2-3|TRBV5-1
TGCGCCAGCAGCTCCCTACAACCGACTAGCTCTACAGATACGCAGTATTTT
CASSSLQPTSSTDTQYF
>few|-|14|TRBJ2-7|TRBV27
TGTGCCAGCAGTTTTCCGGGTCGTCCCTACGAGCAGTACTTC
CASSFPGRPYEQYF
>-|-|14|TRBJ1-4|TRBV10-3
TGTGCCATCAGTGATAGGGGGGCGGATGAAAAACTGTTTTTT
CAISDRGADEKLFF
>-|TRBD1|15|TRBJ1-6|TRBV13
TGTGCCAGCAGCTTAGGGGACAGGGTTAATTCACCCCCCCACTTT
CASSLGDRVNSPPHF
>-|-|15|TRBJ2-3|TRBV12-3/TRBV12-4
TGTGCCAGCAGTTTCCCCCGAAAGGGCACAGATACGCAGTATTTT
CASSFPRKGTDTQYF
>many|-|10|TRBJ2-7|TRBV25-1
TGTGCCAGCAGTGAGGTGAAGCAGTACTTC
CASSEVKQYF
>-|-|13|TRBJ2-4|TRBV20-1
TGCAGTGCTAGAGAAGGACAAAAAAACATTCAGTACTTC
CSAREGQKNIQYF
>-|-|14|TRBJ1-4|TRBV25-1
TGTGCCAGCAGTGAATTCGGGGACAATGAAAAACTGTTTTTT
CASSEFGDNEKLFF
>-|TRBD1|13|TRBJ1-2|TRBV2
TGTGCCAGCAGTGGTCGACAGGGAGATGGCTACACCTTC
CASSGRQGDGYTF
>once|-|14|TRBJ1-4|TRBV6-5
TGTGCCAGCAGTTACTTGGGGGCTGGGGAAAAACTGTTTTTT
CASSYLGAGEKLFF
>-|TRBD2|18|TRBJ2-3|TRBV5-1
TGCGCCAGCAGCTCCCTAGCGGGGGCCCGCGCTAGCACAGATACGCAGTATTTT
CASSSLAGARASTDTQYF
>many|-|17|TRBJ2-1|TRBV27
TGTGCCAGCAGTTCGCCTGGGGCTCACGGGGATTACAATGAGCAGTTCTTC
CASSSPGAHGDYNEQFF
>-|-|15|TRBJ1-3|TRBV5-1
TGCGCCAGCAGCTTGGGCAGGGGTATTGGAAACACCATATATTTT
CASSLGRGIGNTIYF
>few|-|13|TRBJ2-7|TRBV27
TGTGCCAGCAGTTTATCTCCTGGGGACGAGCAGTACTTC
CASSLSPGDEQYF
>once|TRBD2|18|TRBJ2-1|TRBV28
TGTGCCAGCAGTTGGGGACTAGCGGGAGGAGCAAGCTCCTACGAGCAGTTCTTC
CASSWGLAGGASSYEQFF
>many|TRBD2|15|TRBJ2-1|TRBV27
TGTGCCAGCAGTCCACTAGCGGGGGGGCCAAATGAGCAGTTCTTC
CASSPLAGGPNEQFF
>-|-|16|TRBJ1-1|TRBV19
TGTGCCTGTAGTAAATTTCCTCAGGGATTGAACACTGAAGCTTTCTTT
CACSKFPQGLNTEAFF
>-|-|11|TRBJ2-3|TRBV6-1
TGTGCCAGCAGTGAGAGGCTGTGGCAGTATTTT
CASSERLWQYF
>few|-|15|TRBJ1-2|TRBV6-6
TGTGCCAGCAGTTACTCCCGGGCGGGTAACTATGGCTACACCTTC
CASSYSRAGNYGYTF
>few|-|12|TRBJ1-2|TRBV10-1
TGCGCCAGCACCGCGGACGGACTAATTTTCACCTTC
CASTADGLIFTF
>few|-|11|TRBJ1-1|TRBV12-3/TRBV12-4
TGTGCCAGCACCCAGAGGGGTGAAGCTTTCTTT
CASTQRGEAFF
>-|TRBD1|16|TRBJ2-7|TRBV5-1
TGCGCCAGCAGCTCCGGGACAGGGGGCTCCTACAATGAGCAGTACTTC
CASSSGTGGSYNEQYF
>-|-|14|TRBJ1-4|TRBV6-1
TGTGCCAGCACAGAGGGGACCTTTAATGAAAAACTGTTTTTT
CASTEGTFNEKLFF
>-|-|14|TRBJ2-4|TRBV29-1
TGCAGCGCCGCGGGCCAGTACTCCCCCTACATTCAGTACTTC
CSAAGQYSPYIQYF
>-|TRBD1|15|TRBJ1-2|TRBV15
TGTGCCACCAGCAGAGATCCGGGACAGGGGTATGGCTACACCTTC
CATSRDPGQGYGYTF
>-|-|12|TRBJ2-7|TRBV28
TGTGCCAGCCACCGCGGACCCTACGAGCAGTACTTC
CASHRGPYEQYF
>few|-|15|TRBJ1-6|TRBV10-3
TGTGCCATCAGTGGTGAGGGTGCGGCTAATTCACCCCTCCACTTT
CAISGEGAANSPLHF
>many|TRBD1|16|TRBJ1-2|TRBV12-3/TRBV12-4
TGTGCCAGCAGGGATATGGGACAGCCTATTAACTATGGCTACACCTTC
CASRDMGQPINYGYTF
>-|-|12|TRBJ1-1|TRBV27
TGTGCCAGCAAGGGGATCTACACTGAAGCTTTCTTT
CASKGIYTEAFF
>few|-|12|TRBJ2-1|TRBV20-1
TGCAGTGCTAGGACCCTTTCAAATGAGCAGTTCTTC
CSARTLSNEQFF
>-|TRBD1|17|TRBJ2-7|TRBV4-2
TGTGCCAGCAGCCAAGACCCCCAGGACAGGGGGCGCTACGAGCAGTACTTC
CASSQDPQDRGRYEQYF
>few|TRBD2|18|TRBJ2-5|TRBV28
TGTGCCAGCAGTTTCCGGTACGGGGGGGGTAATCAAAGAGAGACCCAGTACTTC
CASSFRYGGGNQRETQYF
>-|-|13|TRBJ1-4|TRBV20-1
TGCAGTGCTAGTAGCCAGGTTAATGAAAAACTGTTTTTT
CSASSQVNEKLFF
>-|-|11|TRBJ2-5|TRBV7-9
TGTGCCATCAGCTCGGCAGAGACCCAGTACTTC
CAISSAETQYF
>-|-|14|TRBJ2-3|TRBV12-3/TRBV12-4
TGTGCCAGCAGTTTAGTAGGTATAGGCGATACGCAGTATTTT
CASSLVGIGDTQYF
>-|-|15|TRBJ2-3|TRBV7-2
TGTGCCAGCAGCTTAGCGGGCCTTTTCACAGATACGCAGTATTTT
CASSLAGLFTDTQYF
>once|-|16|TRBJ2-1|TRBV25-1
TGTGCCAGCAGTGACAACTTGCGGGGGCCCTACAATGAGCAGTTCTTC
CASSDNLRGPYNEQFF
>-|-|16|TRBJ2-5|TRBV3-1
TGTGCCAGCAGCCCACGGGTGGACCGATTCCAAGAGACCCAGTACTTC
CASSPRVDRFQETQYF
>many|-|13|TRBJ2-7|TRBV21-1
TGTGCCAGCACCCGGACTAGCGGCTACGAGCAGTACTTC
CASTRTSGYEQYF
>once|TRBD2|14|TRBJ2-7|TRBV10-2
TGCGCCAGCAGAGGCGGGGGGGTCTACAATGAGCAGTACTTC
CASRGGGVYNEQYF
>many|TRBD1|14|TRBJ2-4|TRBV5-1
TGCGCCAGCAGCTTGGGACAGGGGGTAAACATTCAGTACTTC
CASSLGQGVNIQYF
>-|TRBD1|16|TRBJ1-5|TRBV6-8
TGTGCCAGCAACAAACAGGGGCGTGAGGGTGATCAGCCCCAGCATTTT
CASNKQGREGDQPQHF
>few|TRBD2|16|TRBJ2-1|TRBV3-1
TGTGCCAGCAGCCAAGCTCTCCTAGCGGGGGCCAATGAGCAGTTCTTC
CASSQALLAGANEQFF